Listed below are T cell receptor beta chains from one sample, sequenced in a study of metastatic and nonmetastatic thyroid tumors. Using MiXCR, TCRdb re-called clones from the PCR reads. The table has tens of thousands of clones, roughly a fifth seen once. Material for sequencing was blood. Receptors were obtained from a female donor with papillary thyroid cancer or a benign thyroid nodule (not recorded which). Some clones in this sample may be carry-over from other donors' samples. CDR3s include the opening cysteine and the closing phenylalanine or tryptophan. The D gene is left open where the match is weak. Some rows mark clone size as missing; the rest say once, few, many or name a class of expanded clone.

v_call	d_call	cdr3_length	clone_size	j_call	cdr3_aa	cdr3_nt
TRBV27	TRBD2	15	.	TRBJ2-1	CASMLAGVCYNEQFF	TGTGCCAGCATGCTAGCGGGGGTATGCTACAATGAGCAGTTCTTC
TRBV4-3	.	12	.	TRBJ2-7	CASSQDGDEQYF	TGCGCCAGCAGCCAAGACGGGGACGAGCAGTACTTC
TRBV7-9	TRBD1	16	once	TRBJ1-6	CASSLGTGTGNSPLHF	TGTGCCAGCAGCTTAGGGACCGGGACAGGGAATTCACCCCTCCACTTT
TRBV5-5	TRBD2	14	.	TRBJ2-7	CASSWGGGTYEQYF	TGTGCCAGCAGCTGGGGCGGGGGGACCTACGAGCAGTACTTC
TRBV2	TRBD1	14	.	TRBJ2-5	CEGSGTGGGETQYF	TGTGAAGGCAGTGGGACAGGTGGAGGAGAGACCCAGTACTTC
TRBV2	.	13	medium-sized	TRBJ2-7	CASSAGLIYEQYF	TGTGCCAGCAGTGCGGGCCTCATCTACGAGCAGTACTTC
TRBV19	TRBD1	17	many	TRBJ1-2	CASSRTGQGLLNYGYTF	TGTGCCAGTAGTAGGACGGGACAGGGGCTCCTTAACTATGGCTACACCTTC
TRBV6-1	TRBD2	16	many	TRBJ2-5	CASRWIGLAGEETQYF	TGTGCCAGCAGGTGGATTGGACTAGCGGGGGAAGAGACCCAGTACTTC
TRBV19	.	14	many	TRBJ1-1	CASSRRGLNTEAFF	TGTGCCAGTAGCCGAAGGGGTCTCAACACTGAAGCTTTCTTT
TRBV24-1	.	12	many	TRBJ1-5	CATSGGYQPQHF	TGTGCCACCAGTGGAGGATATCAGCCCCAGCATTTT
TRBV20-1	.	13	many	TRBJ1-5	CSARGPSDQPQHF	TGCAGTGCTAGAGGGCCTAGCGATCAGCCCCAGCATTTT
TRBV6-2/TRBV6-3	TRBD1	19	once	TRBJ1-2	CASSYDPDRVQSVLHGYTF	TGTGCCAGCAGTTACGACCCAGACAGGGTCCAAAGCGTTTTGCATGGCTACACCTTC
TRBV10-3	.	14	medium-sized	TRBJ1-1	CAIRTDNLNTEAFF	TGTGCCATCAGGACAGACAATTTGAACACTGAAGCTTTCTTT
TRBV7-8	.	15	many	TRBJ2-7	CASSLGIGLTYPGYF	TGTGCCAGCAGTCTCGGTATAGGATTGACCTACCCCGGGTACTTC
TRBV6-1	.	14	medium-sized	TRBJ2-2	CASKGQAGTGELFF	TGTGCCTCAAAGGGGCAGGCGGGCACCGGGGAGCTGTTTTTT
TRBV10-3	.	16	many	TRBJ2-3	CAISENKGQGPDTQYF	TGTGCCATCAGTGAGAATAAGGGTCAGGGCCCAGATACGCAGTATTTT
TRBV7-6	.	14	many	TRBJ2-7	CASSAAPVSYEQYF	TGTGCCAGCAGCGCCGCCCCGGTCTCCTACGAGCAGTACTTC
TRBV5-4	.	16	.	TRBJ2-2	CASSWGGGLQTGELFF	TGTGCCAGCAGCTGGGGCGGTGGACTGCAAACCGGGGAGCTGTTTTTT
TRBV9	TRBD2	16	many	TRBJ2-3	CASSVTGGTSWDTQYF	TGTGCCAGCAGCGTAACGGGGGGGACTTCATGGGATACGCAGTATTTT
TRBV30	TRBD2	16	many	TRBJ2-2	CAWSQSRGGFPGELFF	TGTGCCTGGAGTCAGTCGCGGGGGGGCTTCCCCGGGGAGCTGTTTTTT
TRBV19	TRBD2	15	.	TRBJ2-3	CASSTRTSATDTQYF	TGTGCCAGTAGTACCAGGACTAGTGCCACAGATACGCAGTATTTT
TRBV2	TRBD1	12	many	TRBJ1-1	CASSVVSGGAFF	TGTGCCAGCAGTGTTGTTTCAGGGGGAGCTTTCTTT
TRBV6-5	.	16	.	TRBJ2-3	CASSYSCVGATDTQYF	TGTGCCAGCAGTTACAGTTGCGTGGGGGCCACAGATACGCAGTATTTT
TRBV6-2/TRBV6-3	.	14	.	TRBJ2-7	CASSYVPGRYEQYF	TGTGCCAGCAGTTACGTACCGGGACGGTACGAGCAGTACTTC
TRBV30	.	15	.	TRBJ2-6	CAWFKQGAGANVLTF	TGTGCCTGGTTTAAACAGGGAGCTGGGGCCAACGTCCTGACTTTC
TRBV27	TRBD2	17	few	TRBJ2-4	CASSNRTSGDFGNIQYF	TGTGCCAGCAGTAACCGGACTAGCGGGGACTTCGGAAACATTCAGTACTTC
TRBV7-3	.	13	.	TRBJ2-7	CASSLAGNYEQYF	TGTGCCAGCAGCTTAGCGGGGAACTACGAGCAGTACTTC
TRBV20-1	.	14	.	TRBJ2-7	CSARDGREAEEQYF	TGCAGTGCTAGAGATGGTAGGGAGGCGGAAGAGCAGTACTTC
TRBV7-9	TRBD2	15	many	TRBJ2-5	CASSTILGGGETQYF	TGTGCCAGCAGTACCATACTTGGGGGAGGGGAGACCCAGTACTTC
TRBV20-1	.	13	.	TRBJ2-7	CRQPPTTIYEQYF	TGCAGGCAACCCCCGACTACCATTTACGAGCAGTACTTC
TRBV7-2	.	13	many	TRBJ1-1	CASSLWTNTEAFF	TGTGCCAGCAGCTTGTGGACGAACACTGAAGCTTTCTTT
TRBV7-2	.	13	many	TRBJ2-1	CASSFFGFNEQFF	TGTGCCAGCAGCTTTTTCGGATTCAATGAGCAGTTCTTC
TRBV6-1	TRBD1	13	medium-sized	TRBJ1-1	CASSFDRDTEAFF	TGTGCCAGCAGTTTCGACAGGGACACTGAAGCTTTCTTT
TRBV6-4	TRBD2	15	few	TRBJ2-3	CACSAGTSGTYTQYF	TGTGCCTGCAGTGCGGGGACTAGCGGGACATATACGCAGTATTTT
TRBV6-1	TRBD2	15	few	TRBJ2-3	CASSEGSGSTDTQYF	TGTGCCAGCAGTGAAGGTAGCGGGAGCACAGATACGCAGTATTTT
TRBV24-1	TRBD1	20	.	TRBJ2-6	CATSDSGAGTGGFGANVLTF	TGTGCCACCAGTGACTCAGGGGCCGGGACAGGGGGCTTTGGGGCCAACGTCCTGACTTTC
TRBV27	.	14	medium-sized	TRBJ1-5	CASRKIQPDQPQHF	TGTGCCAGCAGAAAAATACAGCCTGATCAGCCCCAGCATTTT
TRBV30	.	12	.	TRBJ2-7	CAWSGDFGTQYF	TGTGCCTGGAGTGGGGACTTCGGAACTCAGTACTTC
TRBV20-1	.	13	many	TRBJ1-2	CSAKAPDSYGYTF	TGCAGTGCCAAGGCCCCGGACTCCTATGGCTACACCTTC
TRBV2	.	13	medium-sized	TRBJ2-1	CASSEVLYNEQFF	TGTGCCAGCAGTGAAGTCCTCTACAATGAGCAGTTCTTC
TRBV6-5	.	12	medium-sized	TRBJ2-1	CASSYKMNEQFF	TGTGCCAGCAGTTACAAAATGAATGAGCAGTTCTTC
TRBV24-1	.	12	few	TRBJ2-1	CATSFQGEEQFF	TGTGCCACCAGTTTCCAGGGAGAAGAGCAGTTCTTC
TRBV6-1	TRBD1	14	.	TRBJ2-7	CASSVLDRDDEQYF	TGTGCCAGCAGTGTCTTGGACAGGGATGACGAGCAGTACTTC
TRBV9	TRBD2	14	many	TRBJ2-7	CASSPPTSGGEQYF	TGTGCCAGCAGCCCCCCGACTAGCGGGGGCGAGCAGTACTTC
TRBV4-1	.	12	many	TRBJ1-5	CASSQPGQPQHF	TGCGCCAGCAGCCAGCCAGGTCAGCCCCAGCATTTT
TRBV7-2	.	13	medium-sized	TRBJ1-2	CASSQGTHYGYTF	TGTGCCAGCAGCCAGGGGACACACTATGGCTACACCTTC
TRBV12-3/TRBV12-4	.	14	few	TRBJ1-1	CASSPVHQNTEAFF	TGTGCCAGCAGTCCTGTACACCAGAACACTGAAGCTTTCTTT
TRBV30	TRBD2	12	many	TRBJ2-1	CAVAGGYNEQFF	TGTGCCGTAGCGGGGGGGTACAATGAGCAGTTCTTC
TRBV19	.	15	.	TRBJ2-7	CASSMAGTPYYEQYF	TGTGCCAGTAGTATGGCGGGGACGCCCTACTACGAGCAGTACTTC
TRBV20-1	TRBD1	14	many	TRBJ1-2	CSAIPGQISSGYTF	TGCAGTGCTATACCGGGACAGATCTCAAGTGGCTACACCTTC
TRBV19	.	19	.	TRBJ1-2	CASSIDHGGVFLITHGYTF	TGTGCCAGTAGTATAGATCATGGAGGGGTTTTCCTTATAACCCATGGCTACACCTTC
TRBV15	.	14	few	TRBJ1-2	CATSRDRTVAGYTF	TGTGCCACCAGCAGAGATCGGACGGTGGCTGGCTACACCTTC
TRBV5-6	TRBD1	15	many	TRBJ1-6	CASSLVAGGNSPLHF	TGTGCCAGCAGCTTGGTCGCAGGGGGTAATTCACCCCTCCACTTT